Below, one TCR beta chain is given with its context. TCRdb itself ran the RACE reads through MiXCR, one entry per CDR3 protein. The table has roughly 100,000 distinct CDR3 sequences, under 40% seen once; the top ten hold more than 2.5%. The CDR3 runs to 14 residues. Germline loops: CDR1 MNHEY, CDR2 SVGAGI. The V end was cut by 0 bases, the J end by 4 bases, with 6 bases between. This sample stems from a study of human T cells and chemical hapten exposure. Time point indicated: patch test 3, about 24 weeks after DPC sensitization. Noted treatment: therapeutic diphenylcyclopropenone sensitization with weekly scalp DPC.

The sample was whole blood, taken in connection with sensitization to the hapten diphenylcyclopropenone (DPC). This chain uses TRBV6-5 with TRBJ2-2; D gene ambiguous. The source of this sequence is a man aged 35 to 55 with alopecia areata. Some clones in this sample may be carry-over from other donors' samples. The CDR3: CASSYSYVTGELFF. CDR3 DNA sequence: TGTGCCAGCAGTTACTCGTACGTCACCGGGGAGCTGTTTTTT.